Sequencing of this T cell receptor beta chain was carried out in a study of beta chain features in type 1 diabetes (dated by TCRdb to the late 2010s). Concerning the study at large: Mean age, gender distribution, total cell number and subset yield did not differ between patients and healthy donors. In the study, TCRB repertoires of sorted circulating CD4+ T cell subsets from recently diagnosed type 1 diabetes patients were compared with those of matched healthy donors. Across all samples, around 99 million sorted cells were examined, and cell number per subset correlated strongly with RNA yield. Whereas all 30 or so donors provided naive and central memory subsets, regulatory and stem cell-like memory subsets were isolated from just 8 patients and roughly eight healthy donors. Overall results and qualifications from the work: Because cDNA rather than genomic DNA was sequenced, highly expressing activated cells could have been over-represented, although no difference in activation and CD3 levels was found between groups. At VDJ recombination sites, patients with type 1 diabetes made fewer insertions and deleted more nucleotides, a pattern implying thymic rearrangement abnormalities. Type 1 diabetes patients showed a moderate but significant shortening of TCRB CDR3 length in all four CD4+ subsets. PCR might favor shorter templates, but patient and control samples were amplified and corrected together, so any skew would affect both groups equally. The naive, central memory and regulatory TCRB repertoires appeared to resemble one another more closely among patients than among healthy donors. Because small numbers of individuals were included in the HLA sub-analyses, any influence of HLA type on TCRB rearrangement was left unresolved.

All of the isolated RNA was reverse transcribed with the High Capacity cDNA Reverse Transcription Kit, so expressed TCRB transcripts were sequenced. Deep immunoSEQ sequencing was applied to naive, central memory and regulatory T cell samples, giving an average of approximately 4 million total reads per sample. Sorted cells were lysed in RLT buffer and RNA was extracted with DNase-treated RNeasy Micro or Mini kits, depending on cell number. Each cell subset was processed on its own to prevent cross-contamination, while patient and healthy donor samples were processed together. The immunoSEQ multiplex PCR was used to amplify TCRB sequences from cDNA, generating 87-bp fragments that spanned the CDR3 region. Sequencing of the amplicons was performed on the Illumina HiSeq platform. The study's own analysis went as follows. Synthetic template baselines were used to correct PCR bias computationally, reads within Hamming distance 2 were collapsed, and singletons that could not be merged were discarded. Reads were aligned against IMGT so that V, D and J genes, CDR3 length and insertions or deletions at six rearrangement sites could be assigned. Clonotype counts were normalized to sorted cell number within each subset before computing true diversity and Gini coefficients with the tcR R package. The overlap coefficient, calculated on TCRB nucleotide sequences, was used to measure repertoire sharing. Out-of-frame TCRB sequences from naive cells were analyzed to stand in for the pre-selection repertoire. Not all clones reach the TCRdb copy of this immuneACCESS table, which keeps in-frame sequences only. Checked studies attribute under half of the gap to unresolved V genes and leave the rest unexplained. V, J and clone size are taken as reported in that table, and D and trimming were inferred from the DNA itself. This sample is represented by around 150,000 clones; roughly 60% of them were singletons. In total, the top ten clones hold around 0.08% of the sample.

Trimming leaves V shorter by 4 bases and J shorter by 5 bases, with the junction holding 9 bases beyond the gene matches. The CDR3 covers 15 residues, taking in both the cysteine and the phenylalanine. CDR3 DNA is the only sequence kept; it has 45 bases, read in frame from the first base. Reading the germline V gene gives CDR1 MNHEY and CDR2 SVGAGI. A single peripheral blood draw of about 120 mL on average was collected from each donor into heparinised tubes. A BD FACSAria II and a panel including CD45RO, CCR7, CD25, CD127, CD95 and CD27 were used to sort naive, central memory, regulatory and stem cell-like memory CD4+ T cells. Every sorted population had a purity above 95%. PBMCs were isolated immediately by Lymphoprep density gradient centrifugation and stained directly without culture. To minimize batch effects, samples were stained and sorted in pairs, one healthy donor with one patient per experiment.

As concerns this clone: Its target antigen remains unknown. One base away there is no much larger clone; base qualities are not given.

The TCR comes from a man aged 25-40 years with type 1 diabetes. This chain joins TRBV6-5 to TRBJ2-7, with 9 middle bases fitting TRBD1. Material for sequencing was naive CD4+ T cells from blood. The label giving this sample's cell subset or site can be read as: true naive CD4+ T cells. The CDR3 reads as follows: CASSSGQGSGHEQYF. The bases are TGTGCCAGCAGTTCTGGACAGGGGTCTGGCCACGAGCAGTACTTC.